This T cell receptor (beta chain) was profiled in a study of T cell responses to AZD1222 COVID-19 vaccine. Findings and caveats of the study: Only 5 to 7 AZD1222 recipients tested seropositive at baseline. Repertoires in all cases were sampled only once the peak T cell response had passed.

Sequenced by immunoSEQ multiplex PCR; TCRdb stores in-frame clones only, minus some. The table lists 75,000 to 90,000 clones, roughly nine tenths of them singletons, with 2% to 3% in the top ten. Comments on this clone: Antigen unknown.

The sequence derives from an adult in good health. Sample: peripheral blood, taken on day 0 of AZD1222 vaccination.

The CDR3 coding sequence is TGTGCCAGCAGCGTAGGGAGCTCTGAAGCTTTCTTT. Its protein is CASSVGSSEAFF. V is TRBV9 and J is TRBJ1-1, with D hard to call. Germline values: CDR1 SGDLS, CDR2 YYNGEE. V was cut by 0 bases and J by 6 bases, with 6 bases left in between. The CDR3 sequence is 12 residues long.